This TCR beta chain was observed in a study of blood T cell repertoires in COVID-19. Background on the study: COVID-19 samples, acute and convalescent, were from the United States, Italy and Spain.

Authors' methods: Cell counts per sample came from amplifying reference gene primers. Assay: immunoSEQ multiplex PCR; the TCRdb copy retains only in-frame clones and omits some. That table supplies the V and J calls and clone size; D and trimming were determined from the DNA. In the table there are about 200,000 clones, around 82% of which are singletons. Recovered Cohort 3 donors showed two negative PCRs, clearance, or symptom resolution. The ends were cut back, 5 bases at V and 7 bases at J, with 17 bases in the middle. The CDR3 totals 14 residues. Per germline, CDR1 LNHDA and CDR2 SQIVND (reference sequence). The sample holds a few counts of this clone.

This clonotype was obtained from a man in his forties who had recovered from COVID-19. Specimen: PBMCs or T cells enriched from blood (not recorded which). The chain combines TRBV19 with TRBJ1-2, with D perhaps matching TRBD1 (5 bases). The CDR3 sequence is CASSLRGAVGGYTF. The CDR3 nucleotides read TGTGCCAGTAGTCTCCGCGGGGCTGTTGGTGGCTACACCTTC.